This TCR beta chain is from a study of high-grade serous ovarian cancer treatment subgroups. Study results and limitations: Same-patient tumor repertoires overlapped at about 0.1 to 0.79; different patients barely overlapped.

On this clone itself: What it binds is not known.

Tumor tissue was taken before any definitive surgery or chemotherapy was given. TCRdb's copy holds only in-frame clones and misses some; the assay was immunoSEQ multiplex PCR. The data show tens of thousands of clones, roughly 80% seen once. The CDR3 runs to 13 residues. Trimming removed 6 bases from V and 5 bases from J, with 13 bases in between. The germline V gene has CDR1 MDHEN and CDR2 SYDVKM. The sample consisted of tumor tissue. The rearrangement uses TRBV28 and TRBJ2-5; D may match TRBD1 or TRBD2 (6 bases each). The sequence came from a human donor with high-grade serous ovarian cancer. Here the CDR3 reads CASRPGGWETQYF. CDR3 in DNA: TGTGCCAGCAGACCCGGGGGCTGGGAGACCCAGTACTTC.